This entry describes one T cell receptor beta chain. There is no known antigen for this receptor. Per-nucleotide qualities are absent, and no much larger clonotype sits a single base away. The sample belongs to a study of Ad26.COV2.S vaccination and SARS-CoV-2 variants listed by TCRdb under 2021. About the study as a whole: Vaccine-arm donors came from COV1001, a multicentre, randomized, double-blind, placebo-controlled phase I-IIa trial of Ad26.COV2.S in healthy adults. Ad26.COV2.S was given intramuscularly at 5x10^10 or 1x10^11 viral particles, as a single shot or as two shots 56 days apart. TCRbeta repertoire sequencing served as the tool for gauging how specific and how broad the SARS-CoV-2-reactive T cell receptors were following Ad26.COV2.S vaccination. The TCR-sequenced set comprised about 32 samples: roughly 19 Ad26.COV2.S vaccine recipients, 5 placebo recipients and 8 SARS-CoV-2 convalescent individuals. Participants in the trial were split at random into five groups of five each, receiving low-dose or high-dose Ad26.COV2.S once or twice, or else placebo on both occasions. Throughout the experiments and outcome assessment, investigators stayed blinded to trial group allocation.

Study-wide findings and limitations: The study was not powered to compare responses between vaccine doses or regimens. Substantial breadth of spike-specific CD8+ and CD4+ T cell responses was reported after vaccination. Comparable non-spike TCR breadth was observed between vaccine and placebo recipients, consistent with only spike being contained in the vaccine. According to the authors, total T cell responses may have been underestimated by the TCR breadth and depth analyses. Compared with placebo recipients, Ad26.COV2.S recipients showed higher spike-specific TCR breadth (P = 0.0014).

TCRbeta CDR3 regions were sequenced with the immunoSEQ Assay. After extraction, genomic DNA underwent amplification by bias-controlled multiplex PCR, followed by high-throughput sequencing. Concerning the study's data processing: To quantify the absolute abundance of each unique TCRbeta CDR3 region, sequences were collapsed and filtered. T cell fraction was estimated by normalizing TCRbeta template counts to usable DNA, which was measured by amplifying reference genes present in all nucleated cells. Repertoire TCRs were annotated as SARS-CoV-2-specific by exact matching of V gene, CDR3 amino acid sequence and J gene to a known reactive TCR set. The reference SARS-CoV-2 TCR set came from MIRA and was filtered for enrichment in COVID-19-positive ImmuneCODE repertoires, removing public or cross-reactive TCRs. Using the MIRA antigens, annotated TCRs were further analysed by specific ORF or by position within an ORF. Depth was the summed frequency of annotated unique rearrangements, while breadth was defined as annotated unique rearrangements over total unique productive rearrangements. Group comparisons of TCR breadth used two-sided Wilcoxon rank-sum tests. The table was pulled from immuneACCESS by TCRdb, which kept in-frame rearrangements only. Such tables lose some clones; where checked, under half of the loss comes from unresolved V genes, and the rest has no known cause. Clone size and the V and J calls come from that table; the DNA yielded D and trimming. In all, the sample holds approximately 300,000 clones, and around four fifths of those were seen once. 2% to 2.5% of the sample rests with the top ten.

Taken with the paper, the label for treatment or condition translates to: roughly 20 received Ad26.COV2.S at low or high dose, single or two shots; 5 received placebo; per-sample allocation not given. For vaccine and placebo recipients, repertoires were sequenced using samples collected on day 63 after the first injection. Between 29 July and 7 August 2020, Cohort 1b enrolled 25 adults aged 18-55 years at one site in Boston, USA. As a vaccine, Ad26.COV2.S was a replication-incompetent adenovirus type 26 vector that expressed a prefusion-stabilized SARS-CoV-2 spike protein derived from the original Wuhan strain. Sequenced here: peripheral blood, sampled in a trial of Ad26.COV2.S vaccine versus placebo. This receptor was taken from a person aged 18-60 years who received the Ad26.COV2.S COVID-19 vaccine or a placebo.

The DNA sequence reads TGTGCCAGCAGCTCCACGCATGGCTACACCTTC. This encodes CASSSTHGYTF. The rearrangement combines TRBV7-9 with TRBJ1-2, with the D gene too uncertain to name. Per the germline V gene (reference sequence), SEHNR is the CDR1 and FQNEAQ is the CDR2. The cysteine opens and the phenylalanine closes a CDR3 of 11 amino acids. The read is trimmed to its CDR3 DNA, 33 bases read in frame from base 1. Cut back by 4 bases and 6 bases, the V and J ends lie 6 bases apart.